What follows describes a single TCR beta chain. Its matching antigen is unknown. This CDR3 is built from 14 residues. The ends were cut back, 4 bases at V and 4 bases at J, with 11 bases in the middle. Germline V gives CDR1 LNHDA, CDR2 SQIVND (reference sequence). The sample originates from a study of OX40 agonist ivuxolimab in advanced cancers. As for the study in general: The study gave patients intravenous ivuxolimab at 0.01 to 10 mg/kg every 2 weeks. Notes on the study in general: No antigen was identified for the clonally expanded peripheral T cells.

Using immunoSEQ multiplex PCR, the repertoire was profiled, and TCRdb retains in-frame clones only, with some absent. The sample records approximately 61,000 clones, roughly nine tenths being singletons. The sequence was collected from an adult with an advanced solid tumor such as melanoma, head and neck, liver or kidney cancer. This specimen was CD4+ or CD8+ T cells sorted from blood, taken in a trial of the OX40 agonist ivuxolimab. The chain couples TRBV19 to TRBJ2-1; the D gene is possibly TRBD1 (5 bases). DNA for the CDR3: TGTGCCAGTAGTAGGTCTACAGGTTACAATGAGCAGTTCTTC. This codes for CASSRSTGYNEQFF. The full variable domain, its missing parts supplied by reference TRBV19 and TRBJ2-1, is DGGITQSPKYLFRKEGQNVTLSCEQNLNHDAMYWYRQDPGQGLRLIYYSQIVNDFQKGDIAEGYSVSREKKESFPLTVTSAQKNPTAFYLCASSRSTGYNEQFFGPGTRLTVL.